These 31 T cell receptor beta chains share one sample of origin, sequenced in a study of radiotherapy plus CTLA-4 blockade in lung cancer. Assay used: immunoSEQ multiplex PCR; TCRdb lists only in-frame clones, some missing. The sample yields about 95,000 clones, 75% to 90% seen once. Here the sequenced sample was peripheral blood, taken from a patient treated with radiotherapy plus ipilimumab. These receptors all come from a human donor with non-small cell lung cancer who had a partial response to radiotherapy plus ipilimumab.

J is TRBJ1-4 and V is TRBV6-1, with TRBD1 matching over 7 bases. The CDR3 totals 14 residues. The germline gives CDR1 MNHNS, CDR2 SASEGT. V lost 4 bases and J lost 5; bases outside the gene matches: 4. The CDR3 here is CASSVDRANEKLFF. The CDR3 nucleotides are TGTGCCAGCAGTGTCGACAGGGCCAATGAAAAACTGTTTTTT.

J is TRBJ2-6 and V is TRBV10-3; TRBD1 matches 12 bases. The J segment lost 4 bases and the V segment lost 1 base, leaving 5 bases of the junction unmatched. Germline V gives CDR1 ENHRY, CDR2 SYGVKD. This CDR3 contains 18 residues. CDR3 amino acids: CAISEWGQGAGGANVLTF. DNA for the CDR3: TGTGCCATCAGTGAGTGGGGACAGGGGGCTGGAGGGGCCAACGTCCTGACTTTC.

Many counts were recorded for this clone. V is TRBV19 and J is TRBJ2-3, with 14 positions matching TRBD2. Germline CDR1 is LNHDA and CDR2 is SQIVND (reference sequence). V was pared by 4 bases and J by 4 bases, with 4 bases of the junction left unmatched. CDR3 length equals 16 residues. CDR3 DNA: TGTGCCAGTAGTAGGGGACTAGCGGGAGCCGCAGATACGCAGTATTTT. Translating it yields CASSRGLAGAADTQYF.

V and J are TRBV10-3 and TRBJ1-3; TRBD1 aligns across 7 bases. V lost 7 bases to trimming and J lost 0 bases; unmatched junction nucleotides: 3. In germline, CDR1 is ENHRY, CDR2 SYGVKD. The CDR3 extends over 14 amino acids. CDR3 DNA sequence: TGTGCCATCAAGGGGACAGACTCTGGAAACACCATATATTTT. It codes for CAIKGTDSGNTIYF.

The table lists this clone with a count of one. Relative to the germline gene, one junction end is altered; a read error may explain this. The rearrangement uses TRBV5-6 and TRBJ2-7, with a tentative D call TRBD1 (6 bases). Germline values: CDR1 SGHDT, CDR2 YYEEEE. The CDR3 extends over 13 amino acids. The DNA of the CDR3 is TGTGCCAGCAGCTCCATATTCGCGACAGGAGTGGCCTTC. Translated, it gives CASSSIFATGVAF.

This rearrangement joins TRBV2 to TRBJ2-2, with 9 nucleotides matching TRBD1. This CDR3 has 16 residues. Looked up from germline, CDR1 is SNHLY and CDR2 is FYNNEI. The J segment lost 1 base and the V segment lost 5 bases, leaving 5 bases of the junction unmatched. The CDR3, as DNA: TGTGCCAGCAGTCCACCGGGACAGGGGAACACCGGGGAGCTGTTTTTT. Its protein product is CASSPPGQGNTGELFF.

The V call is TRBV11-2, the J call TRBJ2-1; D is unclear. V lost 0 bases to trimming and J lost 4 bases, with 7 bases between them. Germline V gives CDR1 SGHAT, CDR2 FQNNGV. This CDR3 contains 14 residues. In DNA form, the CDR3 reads TGTGCCAGCAGCTTAGAAGGAGCTTACAATGAGCAGTTCTTC. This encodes CASSLEGAYNEQFF.

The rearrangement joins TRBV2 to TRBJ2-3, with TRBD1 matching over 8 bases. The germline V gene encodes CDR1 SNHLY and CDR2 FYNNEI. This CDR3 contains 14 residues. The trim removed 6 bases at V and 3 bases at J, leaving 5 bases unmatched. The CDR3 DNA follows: TGTGCCAGCAGCCAGGGGGCCAAAACAGATACGCAGTATTTT. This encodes CASSQGAKTDTQYF.

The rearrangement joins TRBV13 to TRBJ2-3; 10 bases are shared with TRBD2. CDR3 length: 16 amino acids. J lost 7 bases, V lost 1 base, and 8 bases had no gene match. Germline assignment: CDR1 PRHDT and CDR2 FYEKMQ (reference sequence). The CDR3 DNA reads TGTGCCAGCAGCTTAGCTTCTAGCGGGAGTAAAAATACGCAGTATTTT. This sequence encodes CASSLASSGSKNTQYF.

CDR3 DNA sequence: TGTGCCAGCAGTGGCCGGGGGGAATGGGAGCAGTACTTC. Translated: CASSGRGEWEQYF. This chain connects TRBV2 to TRBJ2-7, with 7 nucleotides matching TRBD2. The germline gives CDR1 SNHLY, CDR2 FYNNEI. V gave up 4 bases and J gave up 7 bases; unmatched junction bases: 7. The CDR3 sequence is 13 residues long.

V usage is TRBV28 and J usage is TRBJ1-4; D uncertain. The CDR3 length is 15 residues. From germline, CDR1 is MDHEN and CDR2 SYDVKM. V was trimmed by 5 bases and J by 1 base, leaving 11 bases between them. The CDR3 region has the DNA TGTGCCAGCAGTAGCCCCGGGTTAACTAATGAAAAACTGTTTTTT. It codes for CASSSPGLTNEKLFF.

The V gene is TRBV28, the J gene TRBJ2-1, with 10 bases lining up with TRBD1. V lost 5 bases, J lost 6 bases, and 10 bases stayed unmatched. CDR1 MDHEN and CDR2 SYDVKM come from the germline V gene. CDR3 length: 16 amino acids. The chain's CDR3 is CASSPSGQGMGNEQFF. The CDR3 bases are TGTGCCAGCAGTCCCTCGGGACAGGGGATGGGCAATGAGCAGTTCTTC.

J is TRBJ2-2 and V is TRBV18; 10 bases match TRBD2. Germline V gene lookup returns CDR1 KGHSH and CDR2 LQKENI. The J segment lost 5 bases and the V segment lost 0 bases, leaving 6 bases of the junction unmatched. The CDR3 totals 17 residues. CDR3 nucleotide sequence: TGTGCCAGCTCACCACCGGCTAGCGGGAGTCGTACCGGGGAGCTGTTTTTT. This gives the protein CASSPPASGSRTGELFF.

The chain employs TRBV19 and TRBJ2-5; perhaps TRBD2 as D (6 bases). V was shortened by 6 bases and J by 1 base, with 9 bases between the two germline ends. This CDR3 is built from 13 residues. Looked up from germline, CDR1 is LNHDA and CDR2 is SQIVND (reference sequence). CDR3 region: CASSWGVQETQYF. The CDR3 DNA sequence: TGTGCCAGTAGCTGGGGGGTCCAAGAGACCCAGTACTTC.

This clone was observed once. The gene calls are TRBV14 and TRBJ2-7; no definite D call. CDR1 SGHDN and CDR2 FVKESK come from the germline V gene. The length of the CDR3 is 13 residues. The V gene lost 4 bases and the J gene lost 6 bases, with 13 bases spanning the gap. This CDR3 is CASSPNSSPEQYF. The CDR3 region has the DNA TGTGCCAGCAGCCCTAACTCCTCCCCCGAGCAGTACTTC.

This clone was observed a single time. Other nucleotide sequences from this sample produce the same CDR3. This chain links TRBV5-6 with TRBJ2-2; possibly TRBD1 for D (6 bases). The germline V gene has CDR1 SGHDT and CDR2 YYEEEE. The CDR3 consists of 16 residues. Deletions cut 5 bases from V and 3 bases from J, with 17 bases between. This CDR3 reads CASRGSTGRHTGELFF. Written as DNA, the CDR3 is TGTGCCAGCAGAGGATCAACAGGGCGTCACACCGGGGAGCTGTTTTTT.

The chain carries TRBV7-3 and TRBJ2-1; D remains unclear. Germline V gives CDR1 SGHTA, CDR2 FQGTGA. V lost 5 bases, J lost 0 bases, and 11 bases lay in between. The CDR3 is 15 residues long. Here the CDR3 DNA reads TGTGCCAGCAGCATAGCCTCGAGCTCCTACAATGAGCAGTTCTTC. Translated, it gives CASSIASSSYNEQFF.

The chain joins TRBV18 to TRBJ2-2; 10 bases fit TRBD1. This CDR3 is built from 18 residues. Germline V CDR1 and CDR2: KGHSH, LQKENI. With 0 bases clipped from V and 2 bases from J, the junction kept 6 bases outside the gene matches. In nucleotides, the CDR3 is TGTGCCAGCTCACCACCGTCAAAGACAGGGGGCAACACCGGGGAGCTGTTTTTT. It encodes CASSPPSKTGGNTGELFF.

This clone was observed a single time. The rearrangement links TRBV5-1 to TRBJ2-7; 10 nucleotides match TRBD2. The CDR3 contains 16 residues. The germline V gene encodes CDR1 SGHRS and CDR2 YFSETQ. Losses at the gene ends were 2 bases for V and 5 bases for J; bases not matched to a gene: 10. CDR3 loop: CASSLRAGGQENEQYF. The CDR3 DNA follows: TGCGCCAGCAGCTTACGAGCGGGAGGGCAAGAGAACGAGCAGTACTTC.

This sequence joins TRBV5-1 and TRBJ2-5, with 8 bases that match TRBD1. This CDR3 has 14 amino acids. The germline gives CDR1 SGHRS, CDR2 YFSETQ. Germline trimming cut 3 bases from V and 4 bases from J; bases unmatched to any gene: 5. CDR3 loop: CASSSLTGGETQYF. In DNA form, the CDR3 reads TGCGCCAGCAGCTCGCTAACAGGGGGAGAGACCCAGTACTTC.

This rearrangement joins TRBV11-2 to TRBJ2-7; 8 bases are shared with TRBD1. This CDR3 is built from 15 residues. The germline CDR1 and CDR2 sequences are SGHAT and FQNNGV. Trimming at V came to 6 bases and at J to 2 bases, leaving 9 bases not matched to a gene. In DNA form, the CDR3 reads TGTGCCAGCAGGCCCCGGACAGGGCAGACCTACGAGCAGTACTTC. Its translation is CASRPRTGQTYEQYF.

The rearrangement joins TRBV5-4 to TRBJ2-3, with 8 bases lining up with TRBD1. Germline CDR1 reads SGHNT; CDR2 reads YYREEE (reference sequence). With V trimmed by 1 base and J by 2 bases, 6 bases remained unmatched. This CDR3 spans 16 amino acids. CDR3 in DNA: TGTGCCAGCAGCTTGTCTGACAGGGGCCTCACAGATACGCAGTATTTT. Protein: CASSLSDRGLTDTQYF.

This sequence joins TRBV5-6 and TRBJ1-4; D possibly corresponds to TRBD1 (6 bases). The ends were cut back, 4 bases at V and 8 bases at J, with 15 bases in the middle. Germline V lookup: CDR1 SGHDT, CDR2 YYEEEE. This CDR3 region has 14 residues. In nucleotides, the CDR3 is TGTGCCAGCAGCCATAGGGACATCAGGGAAAAACTGTTTTTT. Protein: CASSHRDIREKLFF.

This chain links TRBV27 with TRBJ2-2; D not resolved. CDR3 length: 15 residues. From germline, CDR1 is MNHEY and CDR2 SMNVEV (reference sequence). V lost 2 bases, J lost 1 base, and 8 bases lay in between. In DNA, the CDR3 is TGTGCCAGCAGTTTACTACCGTTGAACACCGGGGAGCTGTTTTTT. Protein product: CASSLLPLNTGELFF.

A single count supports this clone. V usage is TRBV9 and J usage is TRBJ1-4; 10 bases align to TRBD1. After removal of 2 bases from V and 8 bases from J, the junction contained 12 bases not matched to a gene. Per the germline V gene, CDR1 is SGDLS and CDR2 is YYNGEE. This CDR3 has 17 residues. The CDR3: CASSVSTGGSQGEKLFF. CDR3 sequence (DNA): TGTGCCAGCAGCGTTTCGACAGGGGGCAGCCAGGGAGAAAAACTGTTTTTT.

CDR3 sequence reads: CASSARTATGELFF. The CDR3 DNA is TGTGCCAGCAGCGCCCGGACAGCCACCGGGGAGCTGTTTTTT. The chain employs TRBV7-3 and TRBJ2-2; maybe TRBD1 (6 bases). The length of the CDR3 is 14 residues. The germline V gene encodes CDR1 SGHTA and CDR2 FQGTGA. V lost 5 bases and J 4 bases, leaving 11 bases between the germline ends. Using reference TRBV7-3 and TRBJ2-2 for the parts outside the CDR3, the full variable domain is GAGVSQTPSNKVTEKGKYVELRCDPISGHTALYWYRQSLGQGPEFLIYFQGTGAADDSGLPNDRFFAVRPEGSVSTLKIQRTERGDSAVYLCASSARTATGELFFGEGSRLTVL.

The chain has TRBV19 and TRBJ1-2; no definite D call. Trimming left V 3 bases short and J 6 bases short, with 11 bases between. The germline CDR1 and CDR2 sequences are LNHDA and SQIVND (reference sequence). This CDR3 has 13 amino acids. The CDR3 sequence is CASSMVMEHGYTF. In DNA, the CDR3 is TGTGCCAGTAGTATGGTAATGGAGCATGGCTACACCTTC. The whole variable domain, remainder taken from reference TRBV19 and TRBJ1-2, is DGGITQSPKYLFRKEGQNVTLSCEQNLNHDAMYWYRQDPGQGLRLIYYSQIVNDFQKGDIAEGYSVSREKKESFPLTVTSAQKNPTAFYLCASSMVMEHGYTFGSGTRLTVV.

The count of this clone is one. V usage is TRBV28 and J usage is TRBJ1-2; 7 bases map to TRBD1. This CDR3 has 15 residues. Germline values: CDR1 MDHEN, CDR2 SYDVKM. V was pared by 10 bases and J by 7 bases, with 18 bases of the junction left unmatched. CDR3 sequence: CATSGGDSVGSGYTF. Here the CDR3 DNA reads TGTGCCACTTCGGGAGGGGACAGTGTCGGGAGTGGCTACACCTTC.

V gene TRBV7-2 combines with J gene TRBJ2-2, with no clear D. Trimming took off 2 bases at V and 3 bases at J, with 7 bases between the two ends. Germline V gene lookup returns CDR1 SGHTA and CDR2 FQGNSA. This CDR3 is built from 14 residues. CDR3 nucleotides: TGTGCCAGCAGCTTATTTAGATACACCGGGGAGCTGTTTTTT. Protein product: CASSLFRYTGELFF.

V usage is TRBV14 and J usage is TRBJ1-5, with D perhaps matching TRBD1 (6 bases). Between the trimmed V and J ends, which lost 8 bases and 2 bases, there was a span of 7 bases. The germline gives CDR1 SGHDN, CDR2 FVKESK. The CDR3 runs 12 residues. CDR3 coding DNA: TGTGCCAGCCGACAGGGCAATCAGCCCCAGCATTTT. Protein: CASRQGNQPQHF.

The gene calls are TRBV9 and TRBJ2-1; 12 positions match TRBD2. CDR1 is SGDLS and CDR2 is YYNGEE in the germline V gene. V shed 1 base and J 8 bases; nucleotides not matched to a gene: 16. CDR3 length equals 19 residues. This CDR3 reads CASSVSATSGSRIVYEQFF. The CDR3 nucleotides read TGTGCCAGCAGCGTATCGGCGACTAGCGGGAGTAGAATAGTCTATGAGCAGTTCTTC.